A selection of T cell receptor beta chains follows, all from one sample in a study of CD8+ T cells in alopecia areata. Assay: immunoSEQ multiplex PCR; the TCRdb copy retains only in-frame clones and omits some. Among 100,000 to 150,000 clones listed, over 50% were seen once. This specimen consisted of CD4+ T cells sorted from blood, obtained at week 0. These receptors came from a human donor with alopecia areata. CDR3s include the opening cysteine and the closing phenylalanine or tryptophan. The D gene is left open where the match is weak. The size field is filled for only some rows; it gives once, few, many or a size class.

v_call,clone_size,d_call,j_call,cdr3_aa,cdr3_nt
TRBV28,few,-,TRBJ2-7,CASISNALSYEQYF,TGTGCCAGCATCTCCAACGCGCTCTCCTACGAGCAGTACTTC
TRBV4-1,-,TRBD1,TRBJ2-3,CASSPGQSTDTQYF,TGCGCCAGCAGCCCGGGACAGAGCACAGATACGCAGTATTTT
TRBV6-6,few,-,TRBJ1-4,CASSYGANHEKLFF,TGTGCCAGCAGTTATGGCGCAAATCACGAAAAACTGTTTTTT
TRBV5-6,few,TRBD1,TRBJ2-7,CASSFLGQRASYEQYF,TGTGCCAGCAGCTTCTTGGGACAGCGAGCCTCCTACGAGCAGTACTTC
TRBV7-2,few,TRBD2,TRBJ2-4,CASSSAGQNIQYF,TGTGCCAGCAGCTCAGCGGGACAAAACATTCAGTACTTC
TRBV11-2,-,TRBD2,TRBJ2-5,CASSSSGGRGETQYF,TGTGCCAGCAGTTCTAGTGGGGGGAGGGGAGAGACCCAGTACTTC
TRBV28,many,-,TRBJ2-3,CASSPSTLVVTDTQYF,TGTGCCAGCAGTCCTTCTACTCTGGTAGTCACAGATACGCAGTATTTT
TRBV27,-,TRBD2,TRBJ2-1,CASSSGLAGAREQFF,TGTGCCAGCAGTTCGGGACTAGCGGGGGCTCGTGAGCAGTTCTTC
TRBV2,-,-,TRBJ1-2,CASSGAGNYGYTF,TGTGCCAGCAGTGGGGCAGGGAACTATGGCTACACCTTC
TRBV4-1,-,TRBD2,TRBJ2-3,CASSQVGGTDITDTQYF,TGCGCCAGCAGCCAAGTCGGGGGGACTGACATCACAGATACGCAGTATTTT
TRBV5-4,-,TRBD1,TRBJ2-7,CASSLGQGGEQYF,TGTGCCAGCAGCTTGGGACAGGGGGGCGAGCAGTACTTC
TRBV10-3,-,TRBD1,TRBJ2-7,CAISDPDRDRSYEQYF,TGTGCCATCAGTGACCCCGACCGGGACAGGTCTTACGAGCAGTACTTC
TRBV7-9,-,-,TRBJ1-1,CASCEQGETEAFF,TGTGCCAGCTGTGAACAGGGAGAGACTGAAGCTTTCTTT
TRBV18,few,TRBD2,TRBJ2-1,CASSPPGLAYEQFF,TGTGCCAGCTCACCACCTGGACTAGCTTATGAGCAGTTCTTC
TRBV20-1,-,-,TRBJ1-1,CSADDNTEAFF,TGCAGTGCAGACGATAACACTGAAGCTTTCTTT
TRBV13,-,-,TRBJ1-3,CASSSLRGRGNTIYF,TGTGCCAGCAGCTCACTAAGGGGCAGGGGAAACACCATATATTTT
TRBV5-1,-,-,TRBJ2-5,CASSSLNRDRRGGTQYF,TGCGCCAGCAGCTCACTTAACCGGGATCGCAGAGGAGGGACCCAGTACTTC
TRBV27,-,-,TRBJ2-5,CASSWVGGETQYF,TGTGCCAGCAGTTGGGTAGGGGGGGAGACCCAGTACTTC
TRBV9,-,-,TRBJ2-1,CASSAYSGWGDEQFF,TGTGCCAGCAGCGCTTACTCGGGCTGGGGCGATGAGCAGTTCTTC
TRBV5-4,-,-,TRBJ2-1,CASSEDRGEQFF,TGTGCCAGCAGCGAGGACCGGGGTGAGCAGTTCTTC
TRBV18,-,-,TRBJ1-4,CASSPQTGTSAFF,TGTGCCAGCTCACCACAAACCGGGACATCCGCCTTTTTT
TRBV5-4,-,-,TRBJ2-3,CASSLDPGPTSTDTQYF,TGTGCCAGCAGCTTGGATCCGGGGCCGACTAGCACAGATACGCAGTATTTT
TRBV6-5,few,-,TRBJ2-5,CASRLGPQETQYF,TGTGCCAGCAGACTCGGACCTCAAGAGACCCAGTACTTC
TRBV5-1,-,-,TRBJ1-4,CASSRQSNEKLFF,TGCGCCAGCAGCCGACAGAGTAATGAAAAACTGTTTTTT
TRBV5-1,-,TRBD2,TRBJ2-5,CASSVGLAGETQYF,TGCGCCAGCAGCGTGGGACTAGCCGGGGAGACCCAGTACTTC
TRBV6-5,few,-,TRBJ1-5,CASSYDSLQPQHF,TGTGCCAGCAGTTACGATTCATTGCAGCCCCAGCATTTT
TRBV9,-,TRBD2,TRBJ2-3,CASSVAGGLGRARSDTQYF,TGTGCCAGCAGCGTAGCGGGAGGACTAGGGCGGGCGCGCTCAGATACGCAGTATTTT
TRBV5-4,-,-,TRBJ2-5,CASSYSQETQYF,TGTGCCAGCAGCTACTCACAAGAGACCCAGTACTTC
TRBV4-2,-,-,TRBJ2-5,CASSSAGAWETQYF,TGTGCCAGCAGCAGCGCGGGGGCTTGGGAGACCCAGTACTTC
TRBV29-1,-,-,TRBJ2-1,CSVPWRDRQGPYNEQFF,TGCAGCGTCCCCTGGAGGGATCGACAGGGACCCTACAATGAGCAGTTCTTC
TRBV5-1,few,-,TRBJ2-1,CASSLQGGGNNEQFF,TGCGCCAGCAGCTTACAGGGCGGGGGAAACAATGAGCAGTTCTTC